The 30 T cell receptor beta chains below come from one sample, sequenced in a study of OX40 agonist ivuxolimab in advanced cancers. Only in-frame clones appear in the TCRdb table, and some are missing; sequencing was by immunoSEQ multiplex PCR. The sample contains some 50,000 clones, around 87% of which appear only once. This sample comprised CD4+ or CD8+ T cells sorted from blood, obtained in a trial of the OX40 agonist ivuxolimab. These receptors were taken from an adult with an advanced solid tumor such as melanoma, head and neck, liver or kidney cancer.

The CDR3 DNA reads as TGTGCCAGCAGCAAGAAGGGACAGGGACCCTACAATGAGCAGTTCTTC. Protein sequence: CASSKKGQGPYNEQFF. V and J are TRBV21-1 and TRBJ2-1; the table's D gene call, TRBD1, was not cross checked with the DNA. TRBV21-1 is a documented pseudogene. The length of the CDR3 is 16 residues.

The chain has TRBV11-2 and TRBJ2-3; 7 bases fit TRBD2. In germline, CDR1 is SGHAT, CDR2 FQNNGV. This CDR3 region has 17 residues. With 5 bases clipped from V and 2 bases from J, the junction kept 13 bases outside the gene matches. The CDR3 loop reads CASSRRTRAGHTDTQYF. The CDR3 nucleotides are TGTGCCAGCAGCCGACGGACTAGAGCGGGGCACACAGATACGCAGTATTTT.

This clone was seen once. Here the CDR3 reads CASSLILREYTEAFF. The CDR3 DNA reads as TGTGCCAGCAGCCTCATCCTCAGGGAATACACTGAAGCTTTCTTT. The V call is TRBV5-8, the J call TRBJ1-1; D may be TRBD1 (5 bases). The CDR3 has 15 residues. Trimming removed 4 bases at V and 3 bases at J, with 16 bases between. The germline gives CDR1 SGHTS, CDR2 YDEGEE.

V is TRBV5-4 and J is TRBJ2-1; D ambiguous. The germline V gene has CDR1 SGHNT and CDR2 YYREEE (reference sequence). V dropped 4 bases and J dropped 6 bases, with 11 bases sitting between them. This CDR3 is 13 amino acids long. The CDR3, as DNA: TGTGCCAGCAGCCCCGACGGCTTCAATGAGCAGTTCTTC. This encodes CASSPDGFNEQFF.

The CDR3, as DNA: TGTGCCAGCAGCTCAAAGGAGGGTAGCGGGGGCCATACCTCCTACGAGCAGTACTTC. This sequence encodes CASSSKEGSGGHTSYEQYF. The V and J genes are TRBV21-1 and TRBJ2-7; the table's D call TRBD2 went unverified against the DNA. TRBV21-1 represents a pseudogene. The CDR3 consists of 19 residues.

CDR3 bases: TGTGCCAGCAGTTTAATCGGGACAGCTAACTATGGCTACACCTTC. Its protein is CASSLIGTANYGYTF. The chain uses TRBV27 and TRBJ1-2, with 7 bases that match TRBD1. CDR3 size: 15 residues. Germline V gene lookup returns CDR1 MNHEY and CDR2 SMNVEV (reference sequence). With 2 bases clipped from V and 0 bases from J, the junction kept 3 bases outside the gene matches.

A single count supports this clone. The chain combines TRBV5-5 with TRBJ2-7, with 10 bases lining up with TRBD2. The germline gives CDR1 SGHKS, CDR2 YYEKEE (reference sequence). V dropped 2 bases and J dropped 0; count of bases not matched to a gene: 2. CDR3 length: 15 amino acids. The CDR3 sequence: CASSFTSGVSYEQYF. DNA of the CDR3: TGTGCCAGCAGCTTTACTAGCGGGGTCTCCTACGAGCAGTACTTC.

The chain joins TRBV4-3 to TRBJ2-1; weak D call: TRBD2 (6 bases). V lost 1 base and J 5 bases, leaving 12 bases between the germline ends. Germline CDR1 is LGHNA and CDR2 is YSLEER. The CDR3 contains 15 residues. DNA for the CDR3: TGCGCCAGCAGCCAAGTTGAGTGGGGGGACAATGAGCAGTTCTTC. Protein sequence: CASSQVEWGDNEQFF.

V usage is TRBV7-9 and J usage is TRBJ2-1, with D possibly matching TRBD2 (6 bases). V shed 2 bases and J shed 8 bases, with 13 bases lying between them. Germline loops: CDR1 SEHNR, CDR2 FQNEAQ (reference sequence). The CDR3 spans 14 residues. CDR3 nucleotides: TGTGCCAGCAGCTTAATATACAGCGGGCATGAGCAGTTCTTC. Residues: CASSLIYSGHEQFF.

This chain connects TRBV7-9 to TRBJ1-6; D perhaps matches TRBD1 (6 bases). The CDR3 has 15 amino acids. From germline, CDR1 is SEHNR and CDR2 FQNEAQ (reference sequence). V was cut by 6 bases and J by 10 bases, with 19 bases left in between. Written as DNA, the CDR3 is TGTGCCAGCAGTTACCTTACGGGGGCTGGATCACCCCTCCACTTT. Translated: CASSYLTGAGSPLHF. Full variable domain (rest looked up from reference TRBV7-9 and TRBJ1-6): DTGVSQNPRHKITKRGQNVTFRCDPISEHNRLYWYRQTLGQGPEFLTYFQNEAQLEKSRLLSDRFSAERPKGSFSTLEIQRTEQGDSAMYLCASSYLTGAGSPLHFGNGTRLTVT.

This CDR3 reads CATIVGSGRGNEQFF. CDR3 bases: TGTGCCACCATCGTTGGGTCAGGGAGAGGCAATGAGCAGTTCTTC. The chain links TRBV6-6 to TRBJ2-1; the D gene could be TRBD1 or TRBD2 (5 bases each). Germline V gives CDR1 MNHNY, CDR2 SVGAGI (reference sequence). V lost 10 bases to trimming and J lost 6 bases, with 22 bases between them. The CDR3 extends over 15 amino acids.

The J gene is TRBJ2-5, the V gene TRBV7-2; D gene uncertain. This CDR3 spans 13 amino acids. From germline, CDR1 is SGHTA and CDR2 FQGNSA. Trimming cost V 2 bases and J 2 bases, with 6 bases left between them. The CDR3 loop reads CASSLTLQETQYF. In nucleotides, the CDR3 is TGTGCCAGCAGCTTAACCCTTCAAGAGACCCAGTACTTC.

The J gene is TRBJ2-2, the V gene TRBV11-2; TRBD2 aligns across 10 bases. The CDR3 extends over 16 amino acids. V lost 5 bases to trimming and J lost 4 bases; unmatched junction nucleotides: 7. CDR1 and CDR2 (germline): SGHAT, FQNNGV. The CDR3 is CASSSPSGRGTGELFF. The CDR3 nucleotides are TGTGCCAGCAGCAGTCCTAGCGGGAGAGGCACCGGGGAGCTGTTTTTT.

The gene calls are TRBV15 and TRBJ1-5, with D perhaps TRBD1 (5 bases). The CDR3 is 15 amino acids. Germline CDR1 LNHNV, CDR2 YYDKDF (reference sequence). Trimming cost V 4 bases and J 1 base, with 11 bases left between them. The CDR3 sequence is CATSTGGVSNQPQHF. The CDR3 DNA is TGTGCCACCAGCACGGGGGGGGTGAGCAATCAGCCCCAGCATTTT.

V and J are TRBV2 and TRBJ2-7, with 9 nucleotides matching TRBD1. Germline trimming cut 5 bases from V and 7 bases from J; bases unmatched to any gene: 9. Germline CDR1 reads SNHLY; CDR2 reads FYNNEI. This CDR3 spans 14 amino acids. CDR3 bases: TGTGCCAGCAGTTATACAGGGGGCGCGCGGGAGCAGTACTTC. This encodes CASSYTGGAREQYF.

This clone was seen once. The chain joins TRBV7-6 to TRBJ1-1; D gene unclear. Germline V gene sequence: CDR1 SGHVS, CDR2 FNYEAQ. The CDR3 extends over 13 amino acids. Between the trimmed V and J ends, which lost 5 bases and 6 bases, there was a span of 13 bases. The chain's CDR3 is CASSALEGSEAFF. The CDR3 DNA follows: TGTGCCAGCAGCGCCTTAGAAGGGTCTGAAGCTTTCTTT. Using reference TRBV7-6 and TRBJ1-1 for the parts outside the CDR3, the full variable domain is GAGVSQSPRYKVTKRGQDVALRCDPISGHVSLYWYRQALGQGPEFLTYFNYEAQQDKSGLPNDRFSAERPEGSISTLTIQRTEQRDSAMYRCASSALEGSEAFFGQGTRLTVV.

The chain links TRBV5-1 to TRBJ1-2; the D gene is possibly TRBD1 (5 bases). V dropped 4 bases and J dropped 4 bases, with 14 bases sitting between them. Germline loops: CDR1 SGHRS, CDR2 YFSETQ. This CDR3 spans 14 amino acids. The CDR3 region is CASSGGGTGYGYTF. CDR3 nucleotide sequence: TGCGCCAGCAGCGGCGGAGGGACGGGCTATGGCTACACCTTC.

This chain joins TRBV27 and TRBJ2-1; D is unresolved. This CDR3 contains 11 residues. V was pared by 6 bases and J by 4 bases, with 4 bases between. Germline values: CDR1 MNHEY, CDR2 SMNVEV (reference sequence). CDR3 DNA: TGTGCCAGCAGAGATTACAATGAGCAGTTCTTC. This gives the protein CASRDYNEQFF.

The chain recombines TRBV4-1 with TRBJ2-3; possibly TRBD2 for D (6 bases). Per germline, CDR1 MGHRA and CDR2 YSYEKL. The CDR3 has 16 amino acids. Trimming shortened V by 4 bases and J by 0 bases, and 14 bases separated the two germline ends. The CDR3 here is CASSRLAEKSTDTQYF. The CDR3 coding sequence is TGCGCCAGCAGCCGATTAGCGGAGAAGAGCACAGATACGCAGTATTTT.

This sequence joins TRBV9 and TRBJ1-2; 7 positions match TRBD1. V shed 3 bases and J 6 bases; nucleotides not matched to a gene: 8. CDR1 is SGDLS, CDR2 YYNGEE, per germline. The CDR3 length is 14 residues. The CDR3 is CASSDGDSSNGYTF. The CDR3 DNA reads TGTGCCAGCAGCGATGGGGACAGCTCAAATGGCTACACCTTC.

This sequence joins TRBV7-2 and TRBJ2-1, with D unclear. Germline lookup yields CDR1 SGHTA and CDR2 FQGNSA. The length of the CDR3 is 12 residues. V was cut by 5 bases and J by 4 bases, with 6 bases left in between. The CDR3, as DNA: TGTGCCAGCAGCCGCGCTTACAATGAGCAGTTCTTC. Translated, it gives CASSRAYNEQFF.

The rearrangement joins TRBV12-5 to TRBJ1-1; no reliable D call. V was shortened by 2 bases and J by 3 bases, with 7 bases between the two germline ends. CDR3 size: 13 residues. Germline loops: CDR1 LGHNT, CDR2 FRNRAP. CDR3: CASGLSVDTEAFF. The CDR3 DNA reads TGTGCTAGTGGTTTGTCTGTGGACACTGAAGCTTTCTTT.

The chain joins TRBV7-8 to TRBJ2-3, with D possibly matching TRBD2 (6 bases). Trimming shortened V by 9 bases and J by 13 bases, and 26 bases separated the two germline ends. Germline lookup yields CDR1 SGHVS and CDR2 FQNEAQ. This CDR3 has 14 amino acids. CDR3 protein: CASSAGTLSAVEYF. The CDR3 DNA reads TGTGCCAGTTCGGCGGGGACCCTTTCCGCTGTGGAGTATTTT.

V usage is TRBV15 and J usage is TRBJ2-2; 8 nucleotides line up with TRBD1. The CDR3 is made up of 16 amino acids. The V gene end was trimmed by 1 base and the J gene end by 6 bases; junction bases not matched to a gene: 7. Germline CDR1 reads LNHNV; CDR2 reads YYDKDF (reference sequence). The CDR3 DNA reads TGTGCCACCAGCAGAGCGACGACAGGGGAGGCCGGGGAGCTGTTTTTT. Protein product: CATSRATTGEAGELFF.

The chain is built from TRBV19 and TRBJ1-6; D remains ambiguous. This CDR3 contains 12 residues. The V end was cut by 5 bases, the J end by 10 bases, with 9 bases between. The germline V gene encodes CDR1 LNHDA and CDR2 SQIVND (reference sequence). CDR3 region: CASSPGRSPLHF. The CDR3 DNA sequence: TGTGCCAGTAGTCCAGGTCGATCACCCCTCCACTTT.

The gene calls are TRBV29-1 and TRBJ2-7, with 8 nucleotides matching TRBD1. Germline CDR1 is SQVTM and CDR2 is ANQGSEA. Germline trimming cut 7 bases from V and 2 bases from J; bases unmatched to any gene: 7. The CDR3 covers 13 residues. CDR3 protein: CSAKAQGAYEQYF. As DNA, the CDR3 is TGCAGCGCCAAGGCACAGGGGGCCTACGAGCAGTACTTC.

The chain uses TRBV7-8 and TRBJ2-4; possibly TRBD2 for D (5 bases). Trimming pared 5 bases from V and 2 bases from J, leaving 16 bases between. The CDR3 is 16 amino acids. Germline loops: CDR1 SGHVS, CDR2 FQNEAQ. This chain's CDR3 is CASSPYTSGTKNIQYF. The CDR3 DNA is TGTGCCAGCAGCCCTTACACATCGGGGACCAAAAACATTCAGTACTTC.

V usage is TRBV20-1 and J usage is TRBJ1-1; D ambiguous. Trimming stripped 3 bases from V and 3 bases from J, with 5 bases between. This CDR3 region has 11 residues. The germline V gene has CDR1 DFQATT and CDR2 SNEGSKA (reference sequence). The CDR3 DNA is TGCAGTGCTAGTTTGTACACTGAAGCTTTCTTT. Protein product: CSASLYTEAFF.

The V call is TRBV4-3, the J call TRBJ2-2; D unresolved. V lost 1 base, J lost 4 bases, and 22 bases lay in between. Germline assignment: CDR1 LGHNA and CDR2 YSLEER. The CDR3 has 19 residues. CDR3 DNA: TGCGCCAGCAGCCAAGTTTGGGTCGTATCTTCGCCGGGCACCGGGGAGCTGTTTTTT. Its protein is CASSQVWVVSSPGTGELFF.

The V gene is TRBV7-9, the J gene TRBJ2-1; 9 bases line up with TRBD2. The germline V gene has CDR1 SEHNR and CDR2 FQNEAQ (reference sequence). The CDR3 runs 12 residues. Losses at the gene ends were 4 bases for V and 10 bases for J; bases not matched to a gene: 2. CDR3 residues: CASSWTSVEQFF. Written as DNA, the CDR3 is TGTGCCAGCAGCTGGACTAGCGTCGAGCAGTTCTTC.